This T cell receptor beta chain is from a study of brain T cells in children with intractable seizures. Trimming left V 6 bases short and J 2 bases short, with 16 bases between. The CDR3 spans 15 residues. Germline V gene lookup returns CDR1 MNHEY and CDR2 SVGEGT. Assay: immunoSEQ multiplex PCR; the TCRdb copy retains only in-frame clones and omits some. The table shows approximately 40,000 clones, with around 90% occurring only once. The chain uses TRBV6-2 or TRBV6-3 and TRBJ1-2, with a weak D call TRBD1 (5 bases). The specimen comprised peripheral blood, sampled at surgery. The clonotype was recovered from a girl aged 2-10 years with tuberous sclerosis and intractable seizures. CDR3 loop: CASSHIGGRNYGYTF. CDR3 sequence (DNA): TGTGCCAGCAGCCACATCGGGGGACGGAACTATGGCTACACCTTC.